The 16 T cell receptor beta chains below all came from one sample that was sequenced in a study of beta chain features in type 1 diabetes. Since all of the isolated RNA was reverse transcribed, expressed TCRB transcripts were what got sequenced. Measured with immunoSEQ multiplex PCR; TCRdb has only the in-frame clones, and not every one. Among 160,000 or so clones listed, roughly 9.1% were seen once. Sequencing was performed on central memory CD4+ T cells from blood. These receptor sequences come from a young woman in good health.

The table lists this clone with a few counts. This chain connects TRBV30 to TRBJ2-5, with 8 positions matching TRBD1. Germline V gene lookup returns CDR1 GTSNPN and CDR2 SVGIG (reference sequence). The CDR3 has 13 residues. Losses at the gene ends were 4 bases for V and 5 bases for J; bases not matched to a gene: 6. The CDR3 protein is CAWNQGAGETQYF. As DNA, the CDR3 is TGTGCCTGGAACCAGGGGGCTGGGGAGACCCAGTACTTC.

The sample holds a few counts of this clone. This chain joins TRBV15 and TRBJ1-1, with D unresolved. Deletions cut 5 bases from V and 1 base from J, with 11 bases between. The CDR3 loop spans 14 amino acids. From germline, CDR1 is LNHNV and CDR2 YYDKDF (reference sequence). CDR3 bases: TGTGCCACCAGCCAAGGCGGGTCGAACACTGAAGCTTTCTTT. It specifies CATSQGGSNTEAFF.

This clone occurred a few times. The CDR3 region is CASSFSGSTDTQYF. The CDR3 region has the DNA TGTGCCAGCAGCTTTAGCGGCAGCACAGATACGCAGTATTTT. The chain employs TRBV7-6 and TRBJ2-3; D might be TRBD2 (6 bases). Trimming shortened V by 3 bases and J by 0 bases, and 7 bases separated the two germline ends. The germline V gene encodes CDR1 SGHVS and CDR2 FNYEAQ. The CDR3 is 14 residues long.

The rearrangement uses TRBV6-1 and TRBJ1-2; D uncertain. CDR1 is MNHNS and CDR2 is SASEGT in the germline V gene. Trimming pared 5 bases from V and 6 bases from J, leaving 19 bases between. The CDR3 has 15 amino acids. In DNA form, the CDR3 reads TGTGCCAGCAGTTCTCGGCAGAAGCCCGGAGATGGCTACACCTTC. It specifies CASSSRQKPGDGYTF.

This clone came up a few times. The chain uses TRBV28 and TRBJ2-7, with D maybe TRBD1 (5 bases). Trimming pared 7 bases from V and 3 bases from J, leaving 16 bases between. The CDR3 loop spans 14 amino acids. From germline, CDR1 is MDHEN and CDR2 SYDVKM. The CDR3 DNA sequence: TGTGCCAGCATTAATAGTCAGGGCGGCTACGAGCAGTACTTC. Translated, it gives CASINSQGGYEQYF.

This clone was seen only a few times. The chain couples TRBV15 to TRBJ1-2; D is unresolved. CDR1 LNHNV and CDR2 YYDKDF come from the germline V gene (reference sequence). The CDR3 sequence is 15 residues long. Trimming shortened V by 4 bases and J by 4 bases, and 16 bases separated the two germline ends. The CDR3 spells CATSKTPAGGYGYTF. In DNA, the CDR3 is TGTGCCACCAGCAAAACTCCGGCGGGAGGCTATGGCTACACCTTC.

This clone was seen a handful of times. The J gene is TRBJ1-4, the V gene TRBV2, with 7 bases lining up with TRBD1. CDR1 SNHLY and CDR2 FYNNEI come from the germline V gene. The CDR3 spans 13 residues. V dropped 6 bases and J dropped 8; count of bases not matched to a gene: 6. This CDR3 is CASRGQQGEKLFF. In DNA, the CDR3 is TGTGCCAGCAGGGGACAACAGGGGGAAAAACTGTTTTTT. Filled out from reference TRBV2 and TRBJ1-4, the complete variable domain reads EPEVTQTPSHQVTQMGQEVILRCVPISNHLYFYWYRQILGQKVEFLVSFYNNEISEKSEIFDDQFSVERPDGSNFTLKIRSTKLEDSAMYFCASRGQQGEKLFFGSGTQLSVL.

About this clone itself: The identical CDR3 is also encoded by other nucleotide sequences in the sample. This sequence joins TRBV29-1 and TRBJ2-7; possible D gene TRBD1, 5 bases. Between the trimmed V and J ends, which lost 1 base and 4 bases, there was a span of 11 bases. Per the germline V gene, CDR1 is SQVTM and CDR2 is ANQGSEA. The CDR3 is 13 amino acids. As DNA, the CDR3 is TGCAGCGTTGAAGTAGACAGTGGATACGAGCAGTACTTC. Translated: CSVEVDSGYEQYF.

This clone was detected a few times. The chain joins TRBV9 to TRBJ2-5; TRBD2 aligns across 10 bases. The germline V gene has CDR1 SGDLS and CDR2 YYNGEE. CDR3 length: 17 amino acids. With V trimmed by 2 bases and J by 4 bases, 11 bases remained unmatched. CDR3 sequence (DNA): TGTGCCAGCAGCGTTGGAGCGGGAGGGCCGGTAACAGAGACCCAGTACTTC. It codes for CASSVGAGGPVTETQYF.

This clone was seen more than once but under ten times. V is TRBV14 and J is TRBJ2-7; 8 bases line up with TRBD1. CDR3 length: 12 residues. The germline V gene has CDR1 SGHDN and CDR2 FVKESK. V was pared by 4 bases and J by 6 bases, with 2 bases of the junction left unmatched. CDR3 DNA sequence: TGTGCCAGCAGCCGGACAGGGATCGAGCAGTACTTC. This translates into CASSRTGIEQYF.

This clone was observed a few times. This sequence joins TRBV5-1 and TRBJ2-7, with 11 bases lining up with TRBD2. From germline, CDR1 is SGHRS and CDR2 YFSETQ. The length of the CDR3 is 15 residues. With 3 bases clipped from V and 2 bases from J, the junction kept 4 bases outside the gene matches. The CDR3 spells CASSSGLAGTYEQYF. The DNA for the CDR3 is TGCGCCAGCAGCTCCGGACTAGCGGGTACCTACGAGCAGTACTTC.

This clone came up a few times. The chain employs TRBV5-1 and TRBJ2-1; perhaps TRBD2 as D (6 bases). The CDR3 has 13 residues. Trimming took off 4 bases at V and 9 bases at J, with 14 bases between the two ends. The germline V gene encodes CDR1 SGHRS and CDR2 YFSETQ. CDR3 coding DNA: TGCGCCAGCAGCATTTCGGGAGAAGGTGAGCAGTTCTTC. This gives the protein CASSISGEGEQFF.

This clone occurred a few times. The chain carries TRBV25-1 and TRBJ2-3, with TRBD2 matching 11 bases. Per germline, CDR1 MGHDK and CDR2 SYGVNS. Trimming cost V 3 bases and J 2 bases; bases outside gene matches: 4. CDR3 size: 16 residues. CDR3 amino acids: CASSDLAGGITDTQYF. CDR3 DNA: TGTGCCAGCAGTGATCTAGCGGGGGGTATCACAGATACGCAGTATTTT.

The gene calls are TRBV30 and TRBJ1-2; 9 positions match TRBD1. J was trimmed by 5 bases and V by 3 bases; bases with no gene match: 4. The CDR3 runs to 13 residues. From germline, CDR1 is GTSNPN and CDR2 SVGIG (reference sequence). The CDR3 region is CAWRDGTGYGYTF. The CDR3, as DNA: TGTGCCTGGAGGGATGGGACAGGGTATGGCTACACCTTC.

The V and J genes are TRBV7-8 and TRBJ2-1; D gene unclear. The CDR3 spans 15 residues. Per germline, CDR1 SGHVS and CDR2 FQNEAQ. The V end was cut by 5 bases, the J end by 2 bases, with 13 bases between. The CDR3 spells CASSQTMVTYNEQFF. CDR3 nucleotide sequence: TGTGCCAGCAGCCAAACTATGGTAACCTACAATGAGCAGTTCTTC.

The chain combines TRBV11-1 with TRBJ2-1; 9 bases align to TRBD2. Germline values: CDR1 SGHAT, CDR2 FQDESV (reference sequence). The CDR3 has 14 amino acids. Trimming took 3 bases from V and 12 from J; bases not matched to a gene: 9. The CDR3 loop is CASSFGTSPQGQFF. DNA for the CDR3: TGTGCCAGCAGCTTCGGGACTAGCCCTCAGGGGCAGTTCTTC.